This T cell receptor beta chain was captured in a study of OX40 agonist ivuxolimab in advanced cancers. Study overall: The dose-escalation cohort had hepatocellular carcinoma, melanoma, renal cell or head and neck cancer.

The study, taken as a whole, reports: Clonal expansion by week 6 occurred in CD4+ and CD8+ blood T cells (at 0.1 to 3.0 mg/kg).

The length of the CDR3 is 18 residues. CDR1 and CDR2 from the germline V gene are SGHTA and FQGTGA. The V gene lost 3 bases and the J gene lost 0 bases, with 18 bases spanning the gap. The table came from immunoSEQ multiplex PCR; TCRdb's copy has only in-frame clones and leaves some out. The sample shows roughly 92,000 clones, about 93% of them seen only once. About this clone itself: What it binds is unknown.

Sequencing was performed on CD4+ or CD8+ T cells sorted from blood, taken in a trial of the OX40 agonist ivuxolimab. This chain links TRBV7-3 with TRBJ2-1; D gene unclear. The source of this sequence is an adult with an advanced solid tumor such as melanoma, head and neck, liver or kidney cancer. The CDR3 region is CASSFPARNLSSYNEQFF. The CDR3 nucleotides read TGTGCCAGCAGCTTCCCCGCTCGTAATCTCAGCTCCTACAATGAGCAGTTCTTC.